Here is one TCR beta chain with its context. V lost 6 bases and J 2 bases, leaving 13 bases between the germline ends. Germline V gene data show CDR1 as MDHEN and CDR2 as SYDVKM. The CDR3 has 14 residues. This record comes from a study of blood T cell repertoires in COVID-19. For the study at large: The cDNA or gDNA used as material had been derived from T cells, B-cell-depleted T cells, or PBMCs.

Original analysis: How many nucleated cells were present was estimated from reference gene primer amplification. Assay: immunoSEQ multiplex PCR; the TCRdb copy retains only in-frame clones and omits some. V, J and clone size derive from that table, while D and trimming were established from the DNA sequence. The sample holds fewer than 300,000 clones; 86% are singletons and the top ten take roughly 15%. Clinical history reported by participants formed the basis on which cohorts were assigned. The chain combines TRBV28 with TRBJ1-1, with D maybe TRBD1 (5 bases). The sequenced sample was PBMCs or T cells enriched from blood (not recorded which). The sequence was collected from a man aged 18 to 30 who had recovered from COVID-19. The CDR3 loop is CASSPLTDNTEAFF. Here the CDR3 DNA reads TGTGCCAGCAGCCCTCTGACAGATAACACTGAAGCTTTCTTT.